This T cell receptor (beta chain) was captured by sequencing in a study of T-cell memory formation after mild COVID-19. Findings and limits, study-wide: A second wave of clones peaked on day 37, and their SARS-CoV-2 specificity went unconfirmed. Mainly in CM and EM were contracting CD4+ clones; CD8+ were in EMRA. Day 15 to 85 contracting clones showed balanced CD4/CD8; day 15 to 37 expanders favored CD4+.

5'RACE primed at constant segments yielded TCR alpha and TCR beta cDNA libraries bearing sample barcodes and UMIs. MiXCR, applied by TCRdb to the 5' RACE reads, yields one record per CDR3 protein. This sample has around 320,000 distinct CDR3 sequences; approximately 27% occur once, and the top ten carry approximately 15%. With 0 bases clipped from V and 0 bases from J, the junction kept 2 bases outside the gene matches. The CDR3 sequence is 17 residues long. Germline V CDR1 and CDR2: SGHRS, YFSETQ. This clonotype showed up just a few times. Its antigen remains unidentified. Material: PBMCs or a T cell subset sorted from them (not recorded which). The chain combines TRBV5-1 with TRBJ2-6; 8 positions agree with TRBD1. The TCR originated in an adult woman who had mild COVID-19 (a few samples of this study predate the infection). Cell type and time point are not known. CDR3 nucleotides: TGCGCCAGCAGCTTGGGGACAGGGAGCTCTGGGGCCAACGTCCTGACTTTC. This gives the protein CASSLGTGSSGANVLTF.